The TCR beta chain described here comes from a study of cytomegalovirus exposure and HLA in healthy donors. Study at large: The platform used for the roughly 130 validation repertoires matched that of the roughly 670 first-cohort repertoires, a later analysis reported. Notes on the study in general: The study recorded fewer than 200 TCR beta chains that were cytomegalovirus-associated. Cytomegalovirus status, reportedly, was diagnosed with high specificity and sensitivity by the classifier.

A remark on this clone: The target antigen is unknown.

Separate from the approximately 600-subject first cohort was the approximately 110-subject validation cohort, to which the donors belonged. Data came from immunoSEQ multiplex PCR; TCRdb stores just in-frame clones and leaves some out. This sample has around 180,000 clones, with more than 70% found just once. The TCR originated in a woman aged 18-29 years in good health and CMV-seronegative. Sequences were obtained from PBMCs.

CDR3 residues: CASSYLPTGEGTEAFF. The CDR3 bases are TGTGCCAGCAGTTACCTCCCGACAGGGGAGGGGACTGAAGCTTTCTTT. The V gene is TRBV6-5, the J gene TRBJ1-1; 8 bases fit TRBD1. The CDR3 contains 16 residues. Germline assignment: CDR1 MNHEY and CDR2 SVGAGI. J gave up 5 bases and V 2 bases, and 10 bases lay outside the gene matches.